This TCR beta chain was sequenced in a study of T cells in localized non-small cell lung cancer. CDR3 length equals 15 residues. The germline V gene encodes CDR1 SGHTA and CDR2 FQGNSA. Libraries were prepared by immunoSEQ multiplex PCR; TCRdb keeps only in-frame clonotypes and omits some of them. The sample yields roughly 21,000 clones, 88% seen once. The chain employs TRBV7-2 and TRBJ2-5; D is uncertain. The J call may be wrong; the DNA end is better matched by TRBJ2-7. This receptor was identified in a male donor aged 60 or older with stage II lung adenocarcinoma. Sequenced material: peripheral blood mononuclear cells, taken before any cancer treatment. The CDR3 DNA follows: TGTGCCAGCAGTCCTTATTTCTCCAAGCACTACGAGCAGTACTTC. Translating gives CASSPYFSKHYEQYF.